Presented here are 29 T cell receptor beta chains from one specimen sequenced in a study of identical twins. TCRdb reprocessed the 5' RACE reads with MiXCR, giving one entry per CDR3 protein. The data contain under 300,000 distinct CDR3 sequences, over 11% of them singletons. The sequenced sample consisted of memory (CD45RO+) T cells sorted from blood. The receptors come from a woman under 30 in good health.

The chain recombines TRBV5-6 with TRBJ1-5, with 7 nucleotides matching TRBD1. The V gene's germline CDR1 is SGHDT and CDR2 YYEEEE. The CDR3 is made up of 16 amino acids. Trimming took 0 bases from V and 0 from J; bases not matched to a gene: 3. The CDR3 loop reads CASSLATGHSNQPQHF. The CDR3 nucleotides are TGTGCCAGCAGCTTGGCGACAGGGCATAGCAATCAGCCCCAGCATTTT.

Only a few counts were recorded for this clonotype. This chain joins TRBV3-1 and TRBJ1-3, with D unclear. Per the germline V gene, CDR1 is LGHDT and CDR2 is YNNKEL (reference sequence). The CDR3 spans 13 residues. V gave up 0 bases and J gave up 7 bases, with 7 bases separating them. The CDR3 sequence is CASSQDPVNTIYF. CDR3 nucleotide sequence: TGTGCCAGCAGCCAAGATCCGGTCAACACCATATATTTT.

This clonotype was seen a few times. The V gene is TRBV12-3 or TRBV12-4, the J gene TRBJ2-7; weak D call: TRBD1 (5 bases). There are 15 residues in the CDR3. Trimming took 3 bases from V and 0 from J, leaving 12 bases between them. This chain's CDR3 is CASSFGSGYSYEQYF. For the CDR3, the DNA is TGTGCCAGCAGTTTCGGGTCAGGGTACTCCTACGAGCAGTACTTC.

There are many counts of this clonotype. The CDR3 nucleotides are TGTGCCAGCAGCGCCAACCTCGGGGGGACTAGCGGCGTTACGCAGTATTTT. It is translated as CASSANLGGTSGVTQYF. This chain uses TRBV9 with TRBJ2-3, with 11 bases aligning to TRBD2. In germline, CDR1 is SGDLS, CDR2 YYNGEE. The CDR3 consists of 17 residues. V shed 3 bases, J shed 8 bases, and the junction held 14 bases outside the gene matches.

The genes are TRBV12-3 or TRBV12-4 and TRBJ1-1; D unclear. V lost 1 base to trimming and J lost 5 bases, with 5 bases between them. The CDR3 length is 12 residues. In DNA form, the CDR3 reads TGTGCCAGCAGTTTAGAAACGACTGAAGCTTTCTTT. It encodes CASSLETTEAFF.

CDR3 loop: CSARVPGQGIYNEQFF. The CDR3 DNA reads as TGCAGTGCTAGGGTACCGGGACAGGGTATTTACAATGAGCAGTTCTTC. This sequence joins TRBV20-1 and TRBJ2-1, with 9 bases that match TRBD1. The CDR3 consists of 16 residues. V lost 3 bases, J lost 4 bases, and 10 bases stayed unmatched. Germline V gives CDR1 DFQATT, CDR2 SNEGSKA (reference sequence).

This clonotype has only a few counts. V and J are TRBV7-3 and TRBJ2-1; possibly TRBD2 for D (7 bases). V gave up 4 bases and J gave up 15 bases, with 19 bases separating them. The V gene's germline CDR1 is SGHTA and CDR2 FQGTGA. The CDR3 totals 13 residues. The CDR3 DNA is TGTGCCAGCAGCTCCCAGGAGGGGGGGGGCTTGTTCTTC. This translates into CASSSQEGGGLFF.

The DNA of the CDR3 is TGTGCCTCCAATGGGGGTGCCGGGGAGCTGTTTTTT. It codes for CASNGGAGELFF. The chain joins TRBV7-6 to TRBJ2-2, with D perhaps given as TRBD1 or TRBD2 (5 bases each). This CDR3 spans 12 amino acids. Deletions cut 11 bases from V and 6 bases from J, with 13 bases between. Germline-derived CDR1 and CDR2 are SGHVS and FNYEAQ.

This clonotype was detected many times. V and J are TRBV4-2 and TRBJ1-2; D uncertain. Looked up from germline, CDR1 is LGHNA and CDR2 is YNFKEQ. This CDR3 has 15 residues. Trimming stripped 0 bases from V and 6 bases from J, with 14 bases between. CDR3 region: CASSQEGQGLDGYTF. As DNA, the CDR3 is TGTGCCAGCAGCCAAGAAGGCCAAGGGTTGGATGGCTACACCTTC.

This clonotype was observed a handful of times. The chain uses TRBV29-1 and TRBJ2-2; 8 bases match TRBD2. The CDR3 spans 14 residues. CDR1 and CDR2 from the germline V gene are SQVTM and ANQGSEA. The ends lost 4 bases at V and 4 bases at J; junction bases unmatched: 5. The CDR3 loop is CSVGIGRATGELFF. The DNA for the CDR3 is TGCAGCGTTGGTATCGGGAGGGCCACCGGGGAGCTGTTTTTT.

V is TRBV7-6 and J is TRBJ2-5; D is undetermined. The V and J ends lost 3 bases and 4 bases respectively, with 18 bases between them. Per germline, CDR1 SGHVS and CDR2 FNYEAQ. The CDR3 runs to 16 residues. The CDR3 sequence is CASSFMNPTTPETQYF. The CDR3 DNA sequence: TGTGCCAGCAGCTTTATGAACCCTACCACCCCAGAGACCCAGTACTTC.

This clonotype has only a few counts. The V and J genes are TRBV5-1 and TRBJ2-7; 9 bases are shared with TRBD2. This CDR3 comprises 16 residues. Losses at the gene ends were 2 bases for V and 6 bases for J; bases not matched to a gene: 12. Germline-derived CDR1 and CDR2 are SGHRS and YFSETQ. The CDR3 reads CASSLRSGGGESEQYF. CDR3 coding DNA: TGCGCCAGCAGCTTACGCTCCGGCGGGGGGGAAAGCGAGCAGTACTTC.

In its sample, this clonotype was seen many times. The chain recombines TRBV7-8 with TRBJ2-3; D gene unclear. Germline CDR1 SGHVS, CDR2 FQNEAQ. V was clipped by 5 bases and J by 2 bases, with 5 bases between them. The CDR3 is made up of 12 amino acids. CDR3 residues: CASSLHTDTQYF. CDR3 DNA: TGTGCCAGCAGCCTCCACACAGATACGCAGTATTTT.

This clonotype showed up just a few times. This chain joins TRBV4-3 and TRBJ2-3; 13 bases map to TRBD2. The germline CDR1 and CDR2 sequences are LGHNA and YSLEER. The V segment lost 3 bases and the J segment 6 bases; nucleotides outside the gene matches: 6. The CDR3 loop spans 16 amino acids. The CDR3 loop reads CASSQAGTSGADTQYF. DNA for the CDR3: TGCGCCAGCAGCCAGGCCGGGACTAGCGGGGCGGATACGCAGTATTTT.

This clonotype was seen only a few times. V gene TRBV11-3 combines with J gene TRBJ2-3; perhaps D is TRBD1 or TRBD2 (5 bases each). V lost 1 base to trimming and J lost 4 bases, with 12 bases between them. Per germline, CDR1 SGHNT and CDR2 YENEEA. There are 15 residues in the CDR3. DNA of the CDR3: TGTGCCAGCAGCTTAGCAGGGAGTGGGGCAGATACGCAGTATTTT. Protein product: CASSLAGSGADTQYF.

This rearrangement joins TRBV20-1 to TRBJ1-1; 7 bases are a match to TRBD1. This CDR3 is built from 14 residues. The germline V gene has CDR1 DFQATT and CDR2 SNEGSKA (reference sequence). The ends lost 4 bases at V and 3 bases at J; junction bases unmatched: 8. The CDR3 here is CSATSDREDTEAFF. The CDR3 bases are TGCAGTGCTACCTCCGACAGGGAAGACACTGAAGCTTTCTTT.

This clonotype was observed at least ten times. CDR3 sequence reads: CASTGGGLYEQYF. The CDR3 coding sequence is TGTGCCAGCACCGGGGGGGGCCTCTACGAGCAGTACTTC. The chain is built from TRBV27 and TRBJ2-7; TRBD2 matches at 8 bases. This CDR3 is 13 amino acids long. Germline V gene data show CDR1 as MNHEY and CDR2 as SMNVEV (reference sequence). V lost 7 bases, J lost 3 bases, and 5 bases stayed unmatched.

The chain carries TRBV10-3 and TRBJ2-3; D ambiguous. The CDR3 is made up of 13 amino acids. The V gene's germline CDR1 is ENHRY and CDR2 SYGVKD. The V end lost 4 bases, the J end lost 5 bases, and 10 bases lay between the germline ends. Here the CDR3 DNA reads TGTGCCATCAGTGGTTCGGTAGGAGATACGCAGTATTTT. This codes for CAISGSVGDTQYF.

This clonotype appeared many times. The chain employs TRBV5-1 and TRBJ1-1; tentative D call: TRBD1 (5 bases). The CDR3 is made up of 15 amino acids. Germline CDR1 SGHRS, CDR2 YFSETQ. The ends were cut back, 4 bases at V and 0 bases at J, with 13 bases in the middle. CDR3: CASSPVTGLNTEAFF. The CDR3 coding sequence is TGCGCCAGCAGCCCGGTGACGGGGCTGAACACTGAAGCTTTCTTT.

This clonotype appeared many times. This rearrangement joins TRBV12-3 or TRBV12-4 to TRBJ2-5, with D maybe TRBD1 (5 bases). This CDR3 region has 14 residues. V was cut by 5 bases and J by 0 bases, with 10 bases left in between. CDR3 DNA: TGTGCCAGCAGTGTACAGGAGTACCAAGAGACCCAGTACTTC. Residues: CASSVQEYQETQYF.

This clonotype has only a few counts. The chain joins TRBV7-8 to TRBJ1-1, with D perhaps TRBD1 (5 bases). V was pared by 5 bases and J by 1 base, with 17 bases between. Germline V lookup: CDR1 SGHVS, CDR2 FQNEAQ. The CDR3 sequence is 16 residues long. Written as DNA, the CDR3 is TGTGCCAGCAGCCCAGCGACAGTACCGTGGAACACTGAAGCTTTCTTT. Translation gives CASSPATVPWNTEAFF.

The chain has TRBV25-1 and TRBJ2-7; 13 bases line up with TRBD2. The germline CDR1 and CDR2 sequences are MGHDK and SYGVNS. This CDR3 region has 15 residues. J gave up 4 bases and V 5 bases, and 5 bases lay outside the gene matches. CDR3 residues: CASSRGLAGPYEQYF. For the CDR3, the DNA is TGTGCCAGCAGTAGGGGACTAGCGGGACCTTACGAGCAGTACTTC.

This chain joins TRBV18 and TRBJ1-1; D may be TRBD1 (5 bases). Trimming removed 4 bases from V and 3 bases from J, with 9 bases in between. Germline assignment: CDR1 KGHSH and CDR2 LQKENI. CDR3 length equals 13 residues. As DNA, the CDR3 is TGTGCCAGCTCACTATCGACAGACACTGAAGCTTTCTTT. Encoded protein: CASSLSTDTEAFF.

In DNA, the CDR3 is TGTGCCAGCATGTATAGCGGGAGTGGGTACAATGAGCAGTTCTTC. Translated, it gives CASMYSGSGYNEQFF. V gene TRBV6-1 combines with J gene TRBJ2-1; 9 bases align to TRBD2. From germline, CDR1 is MNHNS and CDR2 SASEGT. V lost 7 bases and J lost 4; bases outside the gene matches: 8. The CDR3 is 15 residues long.

J is TRBJ2-1 and V is TRBV4-2, with 14 bases identical to TRBD2. V lost 4 bases to trimming and J lost 2 bases; unmatched junction nucleotides: 7. The CDR3 contains 18 residues. Germline V gene sequence: CDR1 LGHNA, CDR2 YNFKEQ. CDR3 sequence: CASSPGTSGRVPYNEQFF. Written as DNA, the CDR3 is TGTGCCAGCAGCCCCGGGACTAGCGGGAGAGTACCCTACAATGAGCAGTTCTTC.

The rearrangement uses TRBV3-1 and TRBJ1-1; no definite D call. This CDR3 region has 13 residues. Germline V gives CDR1 LGHDT, CDR2 YNNKEL (reference sequence). V was shortened by 2 bases and J by 3 bases, with 7 bases between the two germline ends. The CDR3 DNA is TGTGCCAGCAGCCAACTTTTCGACACTGAAGCTTTCTTT. It is translated as CASSQLFDTEAFF. The variable domain in full, with the rest retrieved from reference TRBV3-1 and TRBJ1-1, is DTAVSQTPKYLVTQMGNDKSIKCEQNLGHDTMYWYKQDSKKFLKIMFSYNNKELIINETVPNRFSPKSPDKAHLNLHINSLELGDSAVYFCASSQLFDTEAFFGQGTRLTVV.

The table lists this clonotype with a few counts. The rearrangement joins TRBV18 to TRBJ2-7; the D is unclear. CDR3 length equals 16 residues. V lost 4 bases and J lost 0, with 16 bases in between. CDR1 and CDR2 from the germline V gene are KGHSH and LQKENI. CDR3 residues: CASSRSTVPTSYEQYF. CDR3 DNA: TGTGCCAGCTCACGGTCTACGGTACCAACCTCCTACGAGCAGTACTTC.

The table lists this clonotype with many counts. This CDR3 reads CSANPYRGNTEAFF. CDR3 nucleotide sequence: TGCAGTGCTAATCCCTACAGGGGGAACACTGAAGCTTTCTTT. The chain carries TRBV20-1 and TRBJ1-1; 7 bases line up with TRBD1. From germline, CDR1 is DFQATT and CDR2 SNEGSKA (reference sequence). This CDR3 region has 14 residues. The V gene end was trimmed by 4 bases and the J gene end by 1 base; junction bases not matched to a gene: 6.

The sample holds many counts of this clonotype. V gene TRBV18 combines with J gene TRBJ1-2; a possible D gene is TRBD1 (6 bases). Germline V gives CDR1 KGHSH, CDR2 LQKENI. The CDR3 runs to 13 residues. Trimming left V 6 bases short and J 4 bases short, with 12 bases between. CDR3: CASSTGSPYGYTF. CDR3 bases: TGTGCCAGCTCCACAGGGTCCCCCTATGGCTACACCTTC.